Listed below are T cell receptor beta chains from one sample, sequenced in a study of blood T cell dynamics during melanoma immunotherapy. Generated by immunoSEQ multiplex PCR, the TCRdb table keeps only in-frame clones and is missing some. Seen here are more than 15,000 clones, approximately 80% observed once, and the top ten hold approximately 7.3%. The sequencing used blood, collected from a patient treated with checkpoint blockade. These receptors were taken from a human donor with melanoma. CDR3s include the opening cysteine and the closing phenylalanine or tryptophan. The D gene is left open where the match is weak. The size entry is marked missing in some rows and otherwise reads once, few, many or a size class.

D gene | clone size | J gene | V gene | CDR3 DNA | CDR3 protein
TRBD2 | NA | TRBJ2-3 | TRBV5-1 | TGCGCCAGCAGCTGGACTAGCGGGGAGGGGGCTCCTAGCACAGATACGCAGTATTTT | CASSWTSGEGAPSTDTQYF
TRBD2 | NA | TRBJ2-7 | TRBV27 | TGTGCCAGCAGTTTATCGCTAGCGGGTGGGTACGAGCAGTACTTC | CASSLSLAGGYEQYF
NA | NA | TRBJ2-2 | TRBV27 | TGTGCCAGCGGACCCCTCCTGGGGGCCACCGGGGAGCTGTTTTTT | CASGPLLGATGELFF
NA | few | TRBJ1-1 | TRBV28 | TGTGCCAGCAGATCGTCTGGGGCGGTCACTGAAGCTTTCTTT | CASRSSGAVTEAFF
NA | NA | TRBJ1-5 | TRBV11-2 | TGTGCCAGCAGCCCCGCCGGAACTAATCAGCCCCAGCATTTT | CASSPAGTNQPQHF
TRBD2 | NA | TRBJ2-6 | TRBV4-1 | TGCGCCAGCAGCCAAGATAGTGGCGGGAGGGGCTCTGGGGCCAACGTCCTGACTTTC | CASSQDSGGRGSGANVLTF
NA | NA | TRBJ2-7 | TRBV29-1 | TGCAGCGTTGATACTTTGGGACCTTTTAGGGAGCAGTACTTC | CSVDTLGPFREQYF
TRBD1 | NA | TRBJ1-4 | TRBV7-9 | TGTGCCAGCAGCCTAAAACCGGGACAGTCAGCAACTAATGAAAAACTGTTTTTT | CASSLKPGQSATNEKLFF
NA | NA | TRBJ2-5 | TRBV11-3 | TGTGCCAGCAGCTCAATCAGGGAGACCCAGTACTTC | CASSSIRETQYF
NA | NA | TRBJ1-5 | TRBV11-2 | TGTGCCAGCAGCTTAGTGACGGGGGGCAATCGGCCCCAGCATTTT | CASSLVTGGNRPQHF
NA | once | TRBJ2-2 | TRBV28 | TGTGCCAGCAGTTTTCTTCACACCGGGGAGCTGTTTTTT | CASSFLHTGELFF
TRBD1 | NA | TRBJ2-7 | TRBV10-3 | TGTGCCATCAGTGACCCCGGGACAGGGTCATCGGACGAGCAGTACTTC | CAISDPGTGSSDEQYF
NA | NA | TRBJ1-6 | TRBV7-7 | TGTGCTAGCAGCGTCCTGGGGCAGGGACTATCACCCCTCCACTTT | CASSVLGQGLSPLHF
TRBD1 | NA | TRBJ2-7 | TRBV6-6 | TGTGCCAGCAGCACCACAGGGGTCGAGCAGTACTTC | CASSTTGVEQYF
NA | NA | TRBJ2-7 | TRBV5-4 | TGTGCCAGCAGCTACCGGGACACAGGCTCCTACGAGCAGTACTTC | CASSYRDTGSYEQYF
TRBD1 | NA | TRBJ2-7 | TRBV30 | TGTGCCTGGAAAACGGACAGGGTCTACGAGCAGTACTTC | CAWKTDRVYEQYF
TRBD2 | NA | TRBJ2-2 | TRBV27 | TGTGCCAGCGGGACGGGAGGTCCGTCCGGGGAGCTGTTTTTT | CASGTGGPSGELFF
NA | once | TRBJ2-2 | TRBV7-6 | TGTGCCAGCACCCCCTGGACGGCTACCGGGGAGCTGTTTTTT | CASTPWTATGELFF
NA | NA | TRBJ2-1 | TRBV19 | TGTGCCAGTAGTATAGATCTTCCCCGGTCTAGCTCCTACAATGAGCAGTTCTTC | CASSIDLPRSSSYNEQFF
NA | NA | TRBJ1-2 | TRBV20-1 | TGCAGCGTGGAGGAACCATGGGGCTACACCTTC | CSVEEPWGYTF
TRBD2 | NA | TRBJ2-3 | TRBV10-3 | TGTGCCATCAGTGATGTTGCGGGAGCAGATACGCAGTATTTT | CAISDVAGADTQYF
TRBD1 | NA | TRBJ2-2 | TRBV27 | TGTGCCAGCAGCTCGGACAGGAACTCGAACACCGGGGAGCTGTTTTTT | CASSSDRNSNTGELFF
TRBD1 | few | TRBJ1-1 | TRBV16 | TGTGCCAGCAGCCACCATGGACAGGGGAAATTGAACACTGAAGCTTTCTTT | CASSHHGQGKLNTEAFF
NA | NA | TRBJ2-1 | TRBV7-7 | TGTGCTAGCAGCAGCACCCTATCGGATGAGCAGTTCTTC | CASSSTLSDEQFF
NA | NA | TRBJ2-2 | TRBV19 | TGTGCCAGTAGTATAGATAGACGTACCGGGGAGCTGTTTTTT | CASSIDRRTGELFF
NA | NA | TRBJ2-7 | TRBV30 | TGTGCCTGGAGTGGGATGACTAGTTACGAGCAGTACTTC | CAWSGMTSYEQYF
NA | NA | TRBJ2-6 | TRBV4-1 | TGCGCCAGCAGCCCCGAGCGGGTAGGTGGCTCTGGGGCCAACGTCCTGACTTTC | CASSPERVGGSGANVLTF
TRBD2 | NA | TRBJ2-7 | TRBV19 | TGTGCCAGTAGCAGGGGACTAGCGGGAGTTTACGAGCAGTACTTC | CASSRGLAGVYEQYF
TRBD1 | NA | TRBJ1-4 | TRBV5-1 | TGCGCCAGCAGCCTCCCGACAGGGGGCGGTGAAAAACTGTTTTTT | CASSLPTGGGEKLFF
NA | NA | TRBJ1-6 | TRBV7-8 | TGTGCCAGCAGCTTAGAGGTGGGATACGATAATTCACCCCTCCACTTT | CASSLEVGYDNSPLHF
TRBD2 | NA | TRBJ2-2 | TRBV11-3 | TGTGCCAGCAGCTTAGTCCTAGCGGGAGGAATCGGGGAGCTGTTTTTT | CASSLVLAGGIGELFF
NA | NA | TRBJ2-7 | TRBV21-1 | TGTGCCAGCAGCACGGGGGACAGCTGTCGGTACGAGCAGTACTTC | CASSTGDSCRYEQYF
TRBD1 | few | TRBJ1-3 | TRBV7-6 | TGTGCCAGCAGCTCAACAGGGGCTGGAAACACCATATATTTT | CASSSTGAGNTIYF
NA | NA | TRBJ2-2 | TRBV18 | TGTGCCAGCTCACCAGGGACCGACACCGGGGAGCTGTTTTTT | CASSPGTDTGELFF
NA | NA | TRBJ2-1 | TRBV15 | TGTGCCACCAGCACCTACAGCAATGAGCAGTTCTTC | CATSTYSNEQFF
NA | once | TRBJ1-1 | TRBV27 | TGTGCCAGCCGGACTCCGGGCCCACGGTCCACTGAAGCTTTCTTT | CASRTPGPRSTEAFF
NA | NA | TRBJ2-1 | TRBV9 | TGTGCCAGCAGCCCGACGGGGGTGTCCTACAATGAGCAGTTCTTC | CASSPTGVSYNEQFF
TRBD2 | NA | TRBJ2-3 | TRBV27 | TGTGCCAGCGGGAGGGAGGGAATTGTAGCAGATACGCAGTATTTT | CASGREGIVADTQYF